The 32 T cell receptor beta chains given below trace back to one sample, sequenced in a study of cytomegalovirus exposure and HLA in healthy donors. PCR involved 60 Vbeta and 13 Jbeta primers. TCRdb keeps only in-frame clones here, not all; method: immunoSEQ multiplex PCR. The sample carries over 150,000 clones, roughly three quarters recorded once. The sequenced material came from PBMCs. The receptors derive from a male donor in good health and CMV-seronegative.

V gene TRBV6-5 combines with J gene TRBJ1-1; possible D gene TRBD1, 5 bases. This CDR3 has 14 residues. V lost 5 bases and J lost 3, with 13 bases in between. Germline V gene sequence: CDR1 MNHEY, CDR2 SVGAGI. This CDR3 reads CASSGALGYTEAFF. CDR3 DNA sequence: TGTGCCAGCAGTGGGGCCCTCGGTTACACTGAAGCTTTCTTT.

This CDR3 reads CASSGRTGTYLGANVLTF. The CDR3, as DNA: TGTGCCAGCAGTGGGCGGACAGGGACCTATTTGGGGGCCAACGTCCTGACTTTC. The gene calls are TRBV6-1 and TRBJ2-6; 8 bases map to TRBD1. CDR3 size: 18 residues. Germline V gene data show CDR1 as MNHNS and CDR2 as SASEGT. The J segment lost 4 bases and the V segment lost 4 bases, leaving 12 bases of the junction unmatched.

The chain carries TRBV6-1 and TRBJ2-3; D may be TRBD1 (5 bases). CDR3 length: 13 amino acids. V lost 9 bases, J lost 6 bases, and 16 bases lay in between. Looked up from germline, CDR1 is MNHNS and CDR2 is SASEGT. This CDR3 is CASTGFRVDTQYF. The CDR3, as DNA: TGTGCCAGTACAGGATTCAGGGTCGATACGCAGTATTTT.

The V gene is TRBV30, the J gene TRBJ1-5; a possible D gene is TRBD1 (5 bases). The germline gives CDR1 GTSNPN, CDR2 SVGIG (reference sequence). V lost 2 bases, J lost 4 bases, and 9 bases lay in between. This CDR3 spans 13 amino acids. The CDR3 loop is CAWSPGLNQPQHF. The CDR3 DNA follows: TGTGCCTGGAGTCCGGGACTAAATCAGCCCCAGCATTTT.

The chain combines TRBV7-3 with TRBJ2-1, with 10 nucleotides matching TRBD2. CDR1 is SGHTA, CDR2 FQGTGA, per germline. The CDR3 extends over 15 amino acids. J gave up 8 bases and V 2 bases, and 6 bases lay outside the gene matches. The CDR3 nucleotides read TGTGCCAGCAGCTTACAGGGACTAGCGAACTATGAGCAGTTCTTC. Amino acids: CASSLQGLANYEQFF.

The chain has TRBV28 and TRBJ1-5; D possibly corresponds to TRBD1 (5 bases). Trimming stripped 5 bases from V and 2 bases from J, with 13 bases between. The germline gives CDR1 MDHEN, CDR2 SYDVKM. The CDR3 has 15 amino acids. The CDR3 coding sequence is TGTGCCAGCAGTGGGGCCGGGGAGGGCAATCAGCCCCAGCATTTT. Amino acid sequence: CASSGAGEGNQPQHF. Full variable domain (rest looked up from reference TRBV28 and TRBJ1-5): DVKVTQSSRYLVKRTGEKVFLECVQDMDHENMFWYRQDPGLGLRLIYFSYDVKMKEKGDIPEGYSVSREKKERFSLILESASTNQTSMYLCASSGAGEGNQPQHFGDGTRLSIL.

This sequence joins TRBV7-9 and TRBJ2-1, with D possibly being TRBD1 (6 bases). CDR1 and CDR2 from the germline V gene are SEHNR and FQNEAQ (reference sequence). The CDR3 loop spans 14 amino acids. The V end was cut by 5 bases, the J end by 4 bases, with 12 bases between. CDR3: CASSPGVGYNEQFF. The CDR3 DNA sequence: TGTGCCAGCAGCCCAGGGGTGGGATACAATGAGCAGTTCTTC.

V and J are TRBV29-1 and TRBJ1-2; D is possibly TRBD1 (6 bases). The germline gives CDR1 SQVTM, CDR2 ANQGSEA. V was cut by 7 bases and J by 1 base, with 10 bases left in between. There are 12 residues in the CDR3. The CDR3: CSARDINYGYTF. CDR3 nucleotide sequence: TGCAGCGCCAGGGACATTAACTATGGCTACACCTTC.

This clone was detected only a few times. The rearrangement joins TRBV9 to TRBJ2-3, with no clear D. The V gene lost 4 bases and the J gene lost 2 bases, with 8 bases spanning the gap. Germline V gene data show CDR1 as SGDLS and CDR2 as YYNGEE. The CDR3 covers 13 residues. The CDR3 coding sequence is TGTGCCAGCAGCCTCTCGTCCACAGATACGCAGTATTTT. It specifies CASSLSSTDTQYF.

The CDR3 reads CATSPRDRVNNEQFF. The CDR3 DNA sequence: TGTGCCACCAGCCCGCGGGACAGGGTGAACAATGAGCAGTTCTTC. V gene TRBV15 combines with J gene TRBJ2-1, with 9 bases aligning to TRBD1. CDR1 and CDR2 (germline): LNHNV, YYDKDF (reference sequence). After removal of 5 bases from V and 5 bases from J, the junction contained 7 bases not matched to a gene. CDR3 length equals 15 residues.

This clone appeared many times. The J gene is TRBJ2-7, the V gene TRBV5-4, with 7 bases aligning to TRBD2. Trimming at V came to 1 base and at J to 1 base, leaving 5 bases not matched to a gene. There are 15 residues in the CDR3. Germline V lookup: CDR1 SGHNT, CDR2 YYREEE (reference sequence). CDR3 sequence (DNA): TGTGCCAGCAGCTTGAAGGGCGGGGGATCCTACGAGCAGTACTTC. It specifies CASSLKGGGSYEQYF.

The rearrangement joins TRBV4-3 to TRBJ2-3; possibly TRBD2 for D (5 bases). V dropped 0 bases and J dropped 4 bases, with 14 bases sitting between them. The CDR3 is 16 amino acids. CDR1 is LGHNA and CDR2 is YSLEER in the germline V gene. The CDR3 sequence is CASSQDNRRVPDTQYF. The DNA for the CDR3 is TGCGCCAGCAGCCAAGATAATAGGCGGGTACCAGATACGCAGTATTTT.

The V call is TRBV4-1, the J call TRBJ2-1; TRBD2 matches 8 bases. Germline CDR1 is MGHRA and CDR2 is YSYEKL. The length of the CDR3 is 14 residues. J gave up 10 bases and V 0 bases, and 5 bases lay outside the gene matches. CDR3 protein: CASSQDGGAWEQFF. The CDR3 DNA is TGCGCCAGCAGCCAAGACGGGGGGGCCTGGGAGCAGTTCTTC.

The chain combines TRBV18 with TRBJ2-7; D is uncertain. CDR3 length: 15 amino acids. V was pared by 0 bases and J by 5 bases, with 14 bases between. The germline V gene has CDR1 KGHSH and CDR2 LQKENI. CDR3 loop: CASSPPMRSGNEQYF. The CDR3, as DNA: TGTGCCAGCTCACCACCGATGCGTTCTGGTAACGAGCAGTACTTC. Together with reference TRBV18 and TRBJ2-7, the CDR3 gives the full variable domain: NAGVMQNPRHLVRRRGQEARLRCSPMKGHSHVYWYRQLPEEGLKFMVYLQKENIIDESGMPKERFSAEFPKEGPSILRIQQVVRGDSAAYFCASSPPMRSGNEQYFGPGTRLTVT.

The sample holds a few counts of this clone. The chain is built from TRBV19 and TRBJ1-2; TRBD1 matches 9 bases. This CDR3 has 14 amino acids. Germline CDR1 is LNHDA and CDR2 is SQIVND (reference sequence). The junction had 5 bases not matched to a gene; V was cut back by 3 bases and J by 6 bases. The CDR3 DNA reads TGTGCCAGTAGTATTACAGGGGGCAATCATGGCTACACCTTC. Translation gives CASSITGGNHGYTF.

The V and J genes are TRBV7-2 and TRBJ2-5; 12 bases match TRBD1. V lost 4 bases and J lost 5; bases outside the gene matches: 2. Germline-derived CDR1 and CDR2 are SGHTA and FQGNSA. The CDR3 length is 14 residues. Here the CDR3 DNA reads TGTGCCAGCAGCTGGGACAGGGGGCTTGAGACCCAGTACTTC. Its protein is CASSWDRGLETQYF.

The V gene is TRBV5-1, the J gene TRBJ2-7; perhaps TRBD2 as D (5 bases). There are 15 residues in the CDR3. Germline CDR1 and CDR2: SGHRS and YFSETQ. V was cut by 0 bases and J by 1 base, with 11 bases left in between. CDR3 residues: CASSLDPGISYEQYF. In nucleotides, the CDR3 is TGCGCCAGCAGCTTGGATCCGGGGATATCCTACGAGCAGTACTTC.

This clone was counted a few times. V usage is TRBV4-1 and J usage is TRBJ2-5, with 11 bases that match TRBD2. After removal of 0 bases from V and 1 base from J, the junction contained 7 bases not matched to a gene. CDR3 length equals 18 residues. In germline, CDR1 is MGHRA, CDR2 YSYEKL. Here the CDR3 reads CASSQDLGLAGGQETQYF. CDR3 in DNA: TGCGCCAGCAGCCAAGATCTGGGGCTAGCGGGGGGCCAAGAGACCCAGTACTTC.

The chain recombines TRBV30 with TRBJ2-5; 10 bases agree with TRBD1. The last part of the DNA fits TRBJ2-7 better; the J call may be wrong. CDR3 length: 14 residues. Germline CDR1 and CDR2: GTSNPN and SVGIG (reference sequence). CDR3 in DNA: TGTGCCTGGAGGCCCGGACAGGGGGCCTACGAGCAGTACTTC. Its translation: CAWRPGQGAYEQYF.

V gene TRBV4-3 combines with J gene TRBJ2-7; TRBD2 aligns across 7 bases. This CDR3 region has 18 residues. The junction had 12 bases not matched to a gene; V was cut back by 0 bases and J by 1 base. CDR1 is LGHNA and CDR2 is YSLEER in the germline V gene. The chain's CDR3 is CASSQDKGLAEMSYEQYF. For the CDR3, the DNA is TGCGCCAGCAGCCAAGATAAAGGTCTAGCGGAAATGTCCTACGAGCAGTACTTC.

This rearrangement joins TRBV6-6 to TRBJ2-1; 9 bases map to TRBD2. The junction had 5 bases not matched to a gene; V was cut back by 8 bases and J by 6 bases. Germline CDR1 is MNHNY and CDR2 is SVGAGI (reference sequence). The CDR3 runs 13 residues. Here the CDR3 reads CASGLALGNEQFF. The CDR3 DNA reads as TGTGCCAGCGGACTAGCGCTAGGCAATGAGCAGTTCTTC.

The V and J genes are TRBV6-1 and TRBJ2-1; D is uncertain. V was shortened by 5 bases and J by 0 bases, with 8 bases between the two germline ends. The CDR3 spans 14 residues. Germline V CDR1 and CDR2: MNHNS, SASEGT. This CDR3 reads CASSSSNSYNEQFF. The CDR3 DNA reads TGTGCCAGCAGTTCTAGTAACTCCTACAATGAGCAGTTCTTC.

The V gene is TRBV28, the J gene TRBJ1-2; D call uncertain. The CDR3 is 14 amino acids. CDR1 and CDR2 from the germline V gene are MDHEN and SYDVKM. V shed 2 bases and J shed 4 bases, with 11 bases lying between them. CDR3 in DNA: TGTGCCAGCAGTTTACCCGCGGGGTTCTATGGCTACACCTTC. Its protein product is CASSLPAGFYGYTF.

This chain connects TRBV27 to TRBJ2-7, with TRBD1 matching 7 bases. CDR1 and CDR2 from the germline V gene are MNHEY and SMNVEV (reference sequence). The J segment lost 0 bases and the V segment lost 10 bases, leaving 6 bases of the junction unmatched. The CDR3 is 13 amino acids. The CDR3 is CANLGQSSYEQYF. CDR3 bases: TGTGCCAACTTGGGACAGAGCTCCTACGAGCAGTACTTC.

This chain's CDR3 is CASNRVEDTEAFF. In DNA form, the CDR3 reads TGTGCCAGCAACAGGGTAGAGGACACTGAAGCTTTCTTT. This chain joins TRBV25-1 and TRBJ1-1, with a possible D match to TRBD1 (6 bases). CDR1 and CDR2 from the germline V gene are MGHDK and SYGVNS. The CDR3 consists of 13 residues. Trimming took off 7 bases at V and 3 bases at J, with 12 bases between the two ends.

CDR3 residues: CASSPDRASYEQYF. For the CDR3, the DNA is TGTGCCAGCAGCCCGGACAGGGCGAGCTACGAGCAGTACTTC. The genes are TRBV7-3 and TRBJ2-7, with 8 bases that match TRBD1. Germline V gene sequence: CDR1 SGHTA, CDR2 FQGTGA. This CDR3 comprises 14 residues. The ends lost 5 bases at V and 3 bases at J; junction bases unmatched: 6.

V usage is TRBV7-9 and J usage is TRBJ2-1; 8 bases line up with TRBD2. This CDR3 spans 15 amino acids. Trimming took 8 bases from V and 5 from J; bases not matched to a gene: 11. Germline CDR1 and CDR2: SEHNR and FQNEAQ (reference sequence). The CDR3 DNA reads as TGTGCCAGCCGTCACCCCGGGAGGGAAAACAATGAGCAGTTCTTC. This translates into CASRHPGRENNEQFF.

The chain recombines TRBV7-3 with TRBJ1-1; no firm D call. The V gene lost 4 bases and the J gene lost 5 bases, with 11 bases spanning the gap. Germline V CDR1 and CDR2: SGHTA, FQGTGA. There are 13 residues in the CDR3. As DNA, the CDR3 is TGTGCCAGCAGCTCGACGGGGAGGACTGAAGCTTTCTTT. Its translation: CASSSTGRTEAFF.

The chain couples TRBV4-2 to TRBJ2-7; the D gene is possibly TRBD1 (6 bases). The CDR3 contains 15 residues. The V end was cut by 4 bases, the J end by 2 bases, with 15 bases between. CDR1 LGHNA and CDR2 YNFKEQ come from the germline V gene. The CDR3 is CASSPANRDPYEQYF. As DNA, the CDR3 is TGTGCCAGCAGCCCGGCGAACAGGGATCCCTACGAGCAGTACTTC.

V usage is TRBV6-7 and J usage is TRBJ2-2, with TRBD1 matching 8 bases. TRBV6-7 is an open reading frame whose function is uncertain. The V gene end was trimmed by 4 bases and the J gene end by 3 bases; junction bases not matched to a gene: 7. The CDR3 is 16 residues long. In DNA form, the CDR3 reads TGTGCCAGCAGTTCCAGACAGGGGTCTTACACCGGGGAGCTGTTTTTT. This sequence encodes CASSSRQGSYTGELFF.

The J gene is TRBJ2-7, the V gene TRBV28, with D perhaps TRBD2 (5 bases). The germline gives CDR1 MDHEN, CDR2 SYDVKM. The CDR3 totals 15 residues. Trimming removed 3 bases at V and 0 bases at J, with 12 bases between. CDR3 bases: TGTGCCAGCAGTTTTACCCAGCGGCCCTCCTACGAGCAGTACTTC. Translating it yields CASSFTQRPSYEQYF.

V is TRBV4-1 and J is TRBJ1-6, with 7 bases matching TRBD1. This CDR3 is built from 18 residues. Trimming cost V 0 bases and J 8 bases; bases outside gene matches: 13. Germline assignment: CDR1 MGHRA and CDR2 YSYEKL. The DNA of the CDR3 is TGCGCCAGCAGCCAAGAGTCCACAGGGGACTGGGGTGATTCACCCCTCCACTTT. Residues: CASSQESTGDWGDSPLHF.